This T cell receptor (beta chain) was observed in a study of T cell changes during pregnancy in multiple sclerosis. The method was immunoSEQ multiplex PCR; TCRdb's version includes in-frame clones alone and lacks a portion of them. The sample has under 65,000 clones; over 85% are singletons. With V trimmed by 6 bases and J by 1 base, 5 bases remained unmatched. The germline V gene encodes CDR1 MNHEY and CDR2 SVGAGI. This CDR3 contains 15 residues. The TCR sequence derives from a female donor with multiple sclerosis, enrolled in a pregnancy study. Material: peripheral blood, obtained in the second trimester of pregnancy. V and J are TRBV6-5 and TRBJ1-5; 8 bases fit TRBD1. The CDR3 sequence: CASSPDRGSNQPQHF. In DNA, the CDR3 is TGTGCCAGCAGCCCTGACAGGGGAAGCAATCAGCCCCAGCATTTT.